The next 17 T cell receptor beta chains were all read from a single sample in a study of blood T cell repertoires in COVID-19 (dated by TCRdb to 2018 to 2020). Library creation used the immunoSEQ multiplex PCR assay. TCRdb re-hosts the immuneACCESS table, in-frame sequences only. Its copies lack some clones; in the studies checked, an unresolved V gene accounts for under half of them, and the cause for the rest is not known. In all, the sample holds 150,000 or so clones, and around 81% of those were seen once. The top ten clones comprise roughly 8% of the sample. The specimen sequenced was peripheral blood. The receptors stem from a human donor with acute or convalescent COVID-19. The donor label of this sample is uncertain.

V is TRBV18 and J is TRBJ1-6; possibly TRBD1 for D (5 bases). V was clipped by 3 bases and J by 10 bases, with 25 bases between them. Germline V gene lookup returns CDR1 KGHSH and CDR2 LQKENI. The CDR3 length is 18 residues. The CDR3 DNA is TGTGCCAGCTCACCCACCGGGGGGGTAGCGGGGGAAGGATCACCCCTCCACTTT. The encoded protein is CASSPTGGVAGEGSPLHF.

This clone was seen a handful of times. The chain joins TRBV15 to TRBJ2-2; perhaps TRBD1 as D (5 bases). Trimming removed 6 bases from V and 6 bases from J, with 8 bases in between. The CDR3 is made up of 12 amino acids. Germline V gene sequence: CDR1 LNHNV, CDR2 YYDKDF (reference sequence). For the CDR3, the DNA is TGTGCCACCAGGGACAACTCCGGGGAGCTGTTTTTT. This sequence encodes CATRDNSGELFF.

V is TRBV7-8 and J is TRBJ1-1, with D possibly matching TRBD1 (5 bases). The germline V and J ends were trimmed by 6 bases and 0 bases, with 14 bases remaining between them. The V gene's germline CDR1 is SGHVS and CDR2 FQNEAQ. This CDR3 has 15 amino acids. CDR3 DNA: TGTGCCAGCAGTCTCAGGGAAGGGGTGAACACTGAAGCTTTCTTT. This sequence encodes CASSLREGVNTEAFF.

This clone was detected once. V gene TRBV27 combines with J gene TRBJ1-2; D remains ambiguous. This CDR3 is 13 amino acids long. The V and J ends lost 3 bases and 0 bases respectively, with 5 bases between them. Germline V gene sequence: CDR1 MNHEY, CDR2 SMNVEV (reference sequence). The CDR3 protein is CASSFRSNYGYTF. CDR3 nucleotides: TGTGCCAGCAGTTTTCGGTCTAACTATGGCTACACCTTC.

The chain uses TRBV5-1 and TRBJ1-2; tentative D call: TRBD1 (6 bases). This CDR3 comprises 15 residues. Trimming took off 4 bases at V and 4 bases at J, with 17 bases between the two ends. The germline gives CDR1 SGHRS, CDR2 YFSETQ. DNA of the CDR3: TGCGCCAGCAGCCCCGGAGGGGGGGGCGGCTATGGCTACACCTTC. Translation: CASSPGGGGGYGYTF.

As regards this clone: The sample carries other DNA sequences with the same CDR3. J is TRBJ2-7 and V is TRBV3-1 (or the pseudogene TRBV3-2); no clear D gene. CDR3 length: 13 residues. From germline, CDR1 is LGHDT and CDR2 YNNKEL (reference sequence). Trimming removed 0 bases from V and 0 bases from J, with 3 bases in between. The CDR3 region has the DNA TGTGCCAGCAGCCAAGATAGCTCCTACGAGCAGTACGTC. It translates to CASSQDSSYEQYV.

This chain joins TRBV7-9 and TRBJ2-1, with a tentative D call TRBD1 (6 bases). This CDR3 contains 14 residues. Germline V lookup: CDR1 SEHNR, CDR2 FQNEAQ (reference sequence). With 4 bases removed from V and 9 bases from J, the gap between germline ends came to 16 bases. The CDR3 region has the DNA TGTGCCAGCAGCTCCGGGACAACGTCGGGTGAGCAGTTCTTC. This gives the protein CASSSGTTSGEQFF.

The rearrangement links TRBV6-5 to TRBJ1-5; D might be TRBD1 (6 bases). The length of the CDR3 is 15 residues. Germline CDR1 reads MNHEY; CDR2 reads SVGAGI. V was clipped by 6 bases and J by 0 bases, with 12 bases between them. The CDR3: CASSPQGNSNQPQHF. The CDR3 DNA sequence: TGTGCCAGCAGCCCACAGGGAAATAGCAATCAGCCCCAGCATTTT.

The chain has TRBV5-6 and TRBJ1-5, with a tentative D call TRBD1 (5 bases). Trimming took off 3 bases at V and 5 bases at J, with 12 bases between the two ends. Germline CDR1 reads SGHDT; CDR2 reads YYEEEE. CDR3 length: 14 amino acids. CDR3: CASSSQRGYQPQHF. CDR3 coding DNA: TGTGCCAGCAGCTCCCAGCGGGGGTATCAGCCCCAGCATTTT.

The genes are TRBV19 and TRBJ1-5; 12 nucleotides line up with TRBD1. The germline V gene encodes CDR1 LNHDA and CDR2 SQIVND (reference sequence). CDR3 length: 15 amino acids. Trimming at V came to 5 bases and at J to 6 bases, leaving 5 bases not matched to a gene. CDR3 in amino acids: CASSPWDRGLQPQHF. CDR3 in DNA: TGTGCCAGTAGTCCCTGGGACAGGGGGCTTCAGCCCCAGCATTTT.

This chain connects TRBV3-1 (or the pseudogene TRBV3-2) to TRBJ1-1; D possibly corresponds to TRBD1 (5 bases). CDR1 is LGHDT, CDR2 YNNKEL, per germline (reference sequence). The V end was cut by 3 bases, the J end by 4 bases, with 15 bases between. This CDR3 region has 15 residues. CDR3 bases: TGTGCCAGCAGCCAGTTGTCTGGGGGGTTCACTGAAGCTTTCTTT. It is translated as CASSQLSGGFTEAFF.

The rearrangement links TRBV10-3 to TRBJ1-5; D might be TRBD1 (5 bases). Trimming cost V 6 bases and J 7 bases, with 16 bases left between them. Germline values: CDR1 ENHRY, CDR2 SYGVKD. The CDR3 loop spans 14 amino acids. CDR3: CAISQSGEEQPQHF. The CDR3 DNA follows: TGTGCCATCAGCCAGTCGGGGGAGGAACAGCCCCAGCATTTT.

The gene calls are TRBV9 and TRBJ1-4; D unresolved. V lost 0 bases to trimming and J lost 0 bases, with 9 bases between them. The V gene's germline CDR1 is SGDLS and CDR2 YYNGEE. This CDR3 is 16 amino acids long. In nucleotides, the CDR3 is TGTGCCAGCAGCGTAGGGGTCGACTCAACTAATGAAAAACTGTTTTTT. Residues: CASSVGVDSTNEKLFF.

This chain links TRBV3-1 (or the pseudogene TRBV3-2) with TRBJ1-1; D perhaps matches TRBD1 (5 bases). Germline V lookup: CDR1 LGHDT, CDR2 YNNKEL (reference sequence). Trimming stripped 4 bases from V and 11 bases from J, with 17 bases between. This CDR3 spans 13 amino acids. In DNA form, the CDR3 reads TGTGCCAGCAGCCTCGGGCAGGGTGGTTTGGCTTTCTTT. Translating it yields CASSLGQGGLAFF.

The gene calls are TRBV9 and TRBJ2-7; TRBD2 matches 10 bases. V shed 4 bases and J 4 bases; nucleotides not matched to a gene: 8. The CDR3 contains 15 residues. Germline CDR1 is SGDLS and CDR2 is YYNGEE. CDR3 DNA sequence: TGTGCCAGCAGCCTCGCCGGGACTAGCGCGTACGAGCAGTACTTC. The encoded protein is CASSLAGTSAYEQYF.

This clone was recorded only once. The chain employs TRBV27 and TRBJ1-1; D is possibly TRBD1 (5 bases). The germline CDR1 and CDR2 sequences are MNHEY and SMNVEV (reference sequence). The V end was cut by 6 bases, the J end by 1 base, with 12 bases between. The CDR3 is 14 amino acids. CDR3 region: CASSPGWANTEAFF. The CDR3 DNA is TGTGCCAGCAGCCCAGGGTGGGCGAACACTGAAGCTTTCTTT.

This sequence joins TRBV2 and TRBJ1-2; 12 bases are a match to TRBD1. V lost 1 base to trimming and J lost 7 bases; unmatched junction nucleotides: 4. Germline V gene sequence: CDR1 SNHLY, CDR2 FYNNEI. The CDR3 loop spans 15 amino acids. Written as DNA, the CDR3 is TGTGCCAGCAGTGAAGTGGGACAGGGGGCGGGTGGCTACACCTTC. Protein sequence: CASSEVGQGAGGYTF.